Given below is one T cell receptor beta chain in context. Its antigen is not known. The data belong to a study of blood T cells in healthy people across ages. Study-wide results and limits: Nothing was known about donor CMV status, and this possibly confounded expanded clonotype changes. Roughly linearly, TCR beta diversity per million T cells fell as age increased. What prevented conclusive comparison of naive and antigen-experienced cells was that PBMCs were unsorted.

Each sample provided at least 6 micrograms of extracted total RNA. The germline V and J ends were trimmed by 0 bases and 4 bases, with 7 bases remaining between them. CDR1 and CDR2 (germline): SGHTA, FQGNSA. The CDR3 length is 14 residues. Alongside a J-beta primer mix, a sample-barcoded 5' primer served in a second PCR lasting 7 to 11 cycles. One entry per CDR3 protein, called by TCRdb with MiXCR from the 5' RACE reads. Of 1.5 million to 2 million distinct CDR3 sequences in the sample, around 50% were seen once. This clonotype was sampled from a middle-aged woman in good health. The V call is TRBV7-2, the J call TRBJ2-1, with D hard to call. Sequenced input: blood. The CDR3 reads CASSLAPPYNEQFF. CDR3 DNA sequence: TGTGCCAGCAGCTTAGCCCCCCCGTACAATGAGCAGTTCTTC.